This T cell receptor beta chain was recovered during a study of response to subunit inactivated influenza vaccine. Only a few counts were recorded for this clonotype. Germline loops: CDR1 DFQATT, CDR2 SNEGSKA (reference sequence). The CDR3 contains 14 residues. After removal of 3 bases from V and 2 bases from J, the junction contained 5 bases not matched to a gene. TCRdb called the RT-PCR reads again in MiXCR, with one record for every CDR3 protein. The sample has roughly 540,000 distinct CDR3 sequences, 20% to 25% seen once. The same specimen was also included in a second study, on T cells expressing NK-cell markers. That paper adds: 5'RACE template switching built TCR beta cDNA with unique molecular identifiers. Eight donors were sequenced, seven testing HCMV-seropositive and one testing seronegative. Among CD8+ T cells from 5 to 7 donors, dominant NKG2C+ clonotypes accounted for roughly 1.0-7.0%. There were a few donors in whom these clonotypes also led the CD3+CD56-NKG2C+ fraction.

Sample: CD4+ T cells sorted from PBMCs, taken 11 to 12 days after vaccination. The clonotype originates from a man in his forties or fifties who received an inactivated influenza vaccine. This chain joins TRBV20-1 and TRBJ2-3, with 7 bases aligning to TRBD1. The CDR3 protein is CSASGQGDTDTQYF. In nucleotides, the CDR3 is TGCAGTGCTAGTGGGCAGGGGGACACAGATACGCAGTATTTT.